This T cell receptor beta chain was profiled in a study of T cell clonality in common variable immunodeficiency. Broader study findings: In common variable immunodeficiency, TCR beta chains reportedly carried fewer deletions and N-nucleotide insertions.

Method: immunoSEQ multiplex PCR; TCRdb's copy keeps in-frame clones and lacks some. The sample contains roughly 25,000 clones, none of them singletons. Caucasian heritage predominated among both patients and controls. CDR1 and CDR2 from the germline V gene are SGHRS and YFSETQ. The CDR3 is made up of 15 amino acids. This clone has more than one count but fewer than ten. No antigen is known for it. The read comes to an end 3 residues before the CDR3 does, leaving the germline J gene to fill in the end. The chain combines TRBV5-1 with TRBJ1-2; D might be TRBD1 (6 bases). This clonotype was obtained from a human donor with common variable immunodeficiency. Sequenced sample: peripheral blood mononuclear cells. Incomplete CDR3 DNA: TGCGCCAGCAGCGAAGGCGACAGGCCCGGGGTAGGC. Protein: CASSEGDRPGVG. In full, the CDR3 is CASSEGDRPGVGYTF.